The entry below describes one T cell receptor beta chain. This entry belongs to a study of blood T cells in healthy people across ages. V shed 0 bases, J shed 3 bases, and the junction held 8 bases outside the gene matches. CDR3 length: 17 residues. Germline CDR1 reads LGHNA; CDR2 reads YSLEER. A J-beta primer mix and a sample-barcoded 5' primer were used in a second PCR of about 6 to 12 cycles. One entry per CDR3 protein, called by TCRdb with MiXCR from the 5' RACE reads. The sample lists around 800,000 distinct CDR3 sequences; around 62% were seen once. This clonotype was obtained from a man aged 25-45 years in good health. Sequencing was done on a sample of blood. V and J are TRBV4-3 and TRBJ2-3; 8 bases are shared with TRBD2. In DNA, the CDR3 is TGCGCCAGCAGCCAAGAGAGGGTGGGCGGGAGGACAGATACGCAGTATTTT. Translation gives CASSQERVGGRTDTQYF.